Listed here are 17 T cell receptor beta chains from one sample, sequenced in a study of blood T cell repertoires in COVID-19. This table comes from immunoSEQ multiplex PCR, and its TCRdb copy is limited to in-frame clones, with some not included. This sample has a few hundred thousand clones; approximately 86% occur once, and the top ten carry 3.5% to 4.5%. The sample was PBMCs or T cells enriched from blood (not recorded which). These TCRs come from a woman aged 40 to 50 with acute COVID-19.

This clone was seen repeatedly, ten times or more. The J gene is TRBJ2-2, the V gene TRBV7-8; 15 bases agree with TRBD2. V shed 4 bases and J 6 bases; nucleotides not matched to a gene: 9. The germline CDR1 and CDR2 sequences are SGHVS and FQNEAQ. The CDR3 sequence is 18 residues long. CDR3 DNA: TGTGCCAGCAGCTCGGGACTAGCGGGAGGACGCAACCCCGGGGAGCTGTTTTTT. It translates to CASSSGLAGGRNPGELFF.

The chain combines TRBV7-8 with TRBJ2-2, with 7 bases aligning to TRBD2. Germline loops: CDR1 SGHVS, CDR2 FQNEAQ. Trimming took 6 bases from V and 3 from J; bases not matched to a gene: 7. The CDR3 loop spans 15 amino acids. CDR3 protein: CASSETLADTGELFF. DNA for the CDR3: TGTGCCAGCAGTGAGACCCTAGCGGACACCGGGGAGCTGTTTTTT.

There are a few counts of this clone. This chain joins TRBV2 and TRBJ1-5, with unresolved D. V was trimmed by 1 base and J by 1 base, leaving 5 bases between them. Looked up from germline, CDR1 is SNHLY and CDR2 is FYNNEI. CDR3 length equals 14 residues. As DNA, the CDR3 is TGTGCCAGCAGTGAAGACGGGAGCAATCAGCCCCAGCATTTT. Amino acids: CASSEDGSNQPQHF.

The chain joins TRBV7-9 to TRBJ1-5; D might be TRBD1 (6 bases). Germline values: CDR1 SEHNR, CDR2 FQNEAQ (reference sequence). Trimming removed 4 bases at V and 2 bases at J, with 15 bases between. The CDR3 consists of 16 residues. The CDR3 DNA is TGTGCCAGCAGCTCGCAGGGGTTGGCGGGCAATCAGCCCCAGCATTTT. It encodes CASSSQGLAGNQPQHF.

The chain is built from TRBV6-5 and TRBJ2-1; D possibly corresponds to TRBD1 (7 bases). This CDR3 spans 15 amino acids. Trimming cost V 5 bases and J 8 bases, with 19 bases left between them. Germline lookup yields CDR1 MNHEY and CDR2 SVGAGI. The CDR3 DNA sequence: TGTGCCAGCAGTCCTGGGCAGGGGGGCGCGTATGAGCAGTTCTTC. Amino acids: CASSPGQGGAYEQFF.

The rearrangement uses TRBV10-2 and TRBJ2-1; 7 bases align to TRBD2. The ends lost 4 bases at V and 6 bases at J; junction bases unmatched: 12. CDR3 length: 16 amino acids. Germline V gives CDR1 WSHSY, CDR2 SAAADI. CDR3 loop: CASSVVLAGALNEQFF. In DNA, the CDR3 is TGCGCCAGCAGTGTGGTTCTGGCGGGAGCCCTCAATGAGCAGTTCTTC.

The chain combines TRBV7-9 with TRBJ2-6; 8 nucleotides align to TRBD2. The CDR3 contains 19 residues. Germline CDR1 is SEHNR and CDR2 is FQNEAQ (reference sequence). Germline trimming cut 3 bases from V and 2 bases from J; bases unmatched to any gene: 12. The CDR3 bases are TGTGCCAGCAGCTTTCCCCGAAGCGGGAGAGGGGCTGGGGCCAACGTCCTGACTTTC. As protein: CASSFPRSGRGAGANVLTF.

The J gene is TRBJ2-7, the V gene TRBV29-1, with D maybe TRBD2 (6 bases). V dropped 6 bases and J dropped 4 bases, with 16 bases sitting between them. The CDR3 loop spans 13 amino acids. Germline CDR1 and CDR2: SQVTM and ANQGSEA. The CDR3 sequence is CSVLLGGAYEQYF. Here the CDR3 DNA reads TGCAGCGTGCTCCTCGGGGGAGCTTACGAGCAGTACTTC.

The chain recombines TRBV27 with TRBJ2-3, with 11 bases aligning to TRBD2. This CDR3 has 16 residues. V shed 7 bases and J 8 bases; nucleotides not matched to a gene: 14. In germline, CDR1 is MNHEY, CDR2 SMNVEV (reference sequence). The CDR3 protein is CASTFAGTSGSSTQYF. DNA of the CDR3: TGTGCCAGCACTTTTGCCGGGACTAGCGGTTCTAGTACGCAGTATTTT.

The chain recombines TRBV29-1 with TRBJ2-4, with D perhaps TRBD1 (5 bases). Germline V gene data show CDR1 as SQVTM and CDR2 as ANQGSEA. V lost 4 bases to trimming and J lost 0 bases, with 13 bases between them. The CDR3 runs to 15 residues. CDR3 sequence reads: CSVVGQPVAKNIQYF. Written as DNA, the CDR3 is TGCAGCGTTGTGGGGCAACCGGTAGCCAAAAACATTCAGTACTTC.

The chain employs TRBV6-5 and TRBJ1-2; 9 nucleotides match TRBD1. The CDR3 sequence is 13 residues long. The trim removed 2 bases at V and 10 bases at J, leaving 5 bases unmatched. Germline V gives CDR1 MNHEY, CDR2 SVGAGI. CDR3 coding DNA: TGTGCCAGCAGTTACGACAGGGGGACCCCCTACACCTTC. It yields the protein CASSYDRGTPYTF.

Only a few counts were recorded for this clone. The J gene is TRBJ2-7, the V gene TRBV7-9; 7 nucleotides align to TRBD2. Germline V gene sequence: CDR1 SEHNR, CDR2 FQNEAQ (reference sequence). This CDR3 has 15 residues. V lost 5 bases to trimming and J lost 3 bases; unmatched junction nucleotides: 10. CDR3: CASSPRGGNNYEQYF. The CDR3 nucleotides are TGTGCCAGCAGCCCGCGGGGAGGGAATAACTACGAGCAGTACTTC.

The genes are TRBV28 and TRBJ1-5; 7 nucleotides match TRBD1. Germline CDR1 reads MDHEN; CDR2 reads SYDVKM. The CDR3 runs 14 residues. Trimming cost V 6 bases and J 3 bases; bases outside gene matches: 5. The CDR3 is CASREGTANQPQHF. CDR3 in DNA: TGTGCCAGCAGAGAGGGGACAGCCAATCAGCCCCAGCATTTT.

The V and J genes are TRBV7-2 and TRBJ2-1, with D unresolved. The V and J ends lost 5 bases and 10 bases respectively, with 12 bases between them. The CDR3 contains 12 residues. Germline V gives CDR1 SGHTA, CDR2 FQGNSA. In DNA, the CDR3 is TGTGCCAGCAGCAGCCCAGGAAACGAGCAGTTCTTC. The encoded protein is CASSSPGNEQFF.

CDR3 in DNA: TGTGCCAGCAGCCCAGCCCACAGGGCCTACAATGAGCAGTTCTTC. Its translation: CASSPAHRAYNEQFF. The chain carries TRBV7-2 and TRBJ2-1, with D perhaps TRBD1 (6 bases). Trimming left V 5 bases short and J 2 bases short, with 13 bases between. The germline gives CDR1 SGHTA, CDR2 FQGNSA. The CDR3 covers 15 residues. Filled out from reference TRBV7-2 and TRBJ2-1, the complete variable domain reads GAGVSQSPSNKVTEKGKDVELRCDPISGHTALYWYRQSLGQGLEFLIYFQGNSAPDKSGLPSDRFSAERTGGSVSTLTIQRTQQEDSAVYLCASSPAHRAYNEQFFGPGTRLTVL.

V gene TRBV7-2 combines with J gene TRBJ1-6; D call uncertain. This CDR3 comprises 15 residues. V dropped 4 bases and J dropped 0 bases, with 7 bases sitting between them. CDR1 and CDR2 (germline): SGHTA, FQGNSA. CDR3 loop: CASSSPSSYNSPLHF. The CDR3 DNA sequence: TGTGCCAGCAGCTCTCCGAGCTCCTATAATTCACCCCTCCACTTT.

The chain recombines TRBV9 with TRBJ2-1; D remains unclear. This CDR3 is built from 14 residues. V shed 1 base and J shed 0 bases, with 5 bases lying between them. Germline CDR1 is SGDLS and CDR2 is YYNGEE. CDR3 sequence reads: CASSVSLSYNEQFF. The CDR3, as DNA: TGTGCCAGCAGCGTATCCCTCTCCTACAATGAGCAGTTCTTC. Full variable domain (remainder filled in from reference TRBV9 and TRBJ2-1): DSGVTQTPKHLITATGQRVTLRCSPRSGDLSVYWYQQSLDQGLQFLIQYYNGEERAKGNILERFSAQQFPDLHSELNLSSLELGDSALYFCASSVSLSYNEQFFGPGTRLTVL.